This T cell receptor beta chain was documented in a study of blood T cells in healthy people across ages. General observations from the study: Long-lived and aged donors differed, with more naive CD4+ cells and higher diversity in the long-lived. Investigators viewed diversity estimates from one million T cells as underestimates, the study reported.

Germline CDR1 reads DFQATT; CDR2 reads SNEGSKA (reference sequence). With V trimmed by 3 bases and J by 0 bases, 5 bases remained unmatched. The CDR3 runs 16 residues. The authors ran a second PCR of roughly 6 to 12 cycles using a sample-barcoded 5' primer and a J-beta primer mix. Each CDR3 protein gets one entry after TCRdb re-called the 5' RACE reads with MiXCR. Altogether more than 900,000 distinct CDR3 sequences are present, less than 25% being singletons, with the ten largest covering 0.75%. In its sample, this clonotype was seen a few times. The antigen is unknown. These data are also associated with another study on T cells of mothers and their children. That work adds: Using around 1.5 ug per 15 ul, all extracted RNA underwent cDNA synthesis.

The sequenced material came from blood. The chain links TRBV20-1 to TRBJ2-6; TRBD1 aligns across 7 bases. The receptor was isolated from a girl aged 2 to 10 in good health. CDR3 bases: TGCAGTGCTAGGGGGACAGACTACTCTGGGGCCAACGTCCTGACTTTC. As protein: CSARGTDYSGANVLTF.